These 2 T cell receptor beta chains were sequenced from one sample in a study of CXCR3-negative and CXCR3-positive naive CD8 T cells. The authors prepared UMI-labeled TRB cDNA libraries by 5' RACE. TCRdb reprocessed the 5' RACE reads and stores each CDR3 protein as one record, lacking DNA. The table counts some 120,000 distinct CDR3 sequences; around 0.38% lies in the top ten. For these TCRs, the target antigens are not known. General study findings and limits: TRB CDR3s of CXCR3-positive naive cells were more hydrophobic than those of CXCR3-negative naive cells.

The sample taken for sequencing was naive CXCR3+ CD8+ T cells from blood. Indicated subset: CD45RO-CCR7+CD27+CD95- naive CD8+ T cells expressing CXCR3 (TNR3+). The receptors shown here come from a human donor in good health. Some clones in this sample may be carry-over from other donors' samples.

The V and J genes are TRBV5-5 and TRBJ2-1. The CDR3 extends over 15 amino acids. Germline V gene data show CDR1 as SGHKS and CDR2 as YYEKEE (reference sequence). The CDR3 is CASSLVVSEYNEQFF.

The chain's CDR3 is CAISGTSGGGYNEQFF. This chain links TRBV10-3 with TRBJ2-1; TCRdb's assignment of TRBD2 cannot be checked, as there is no DNA. Germline V gene lookup returns CDR1 ENHRY and CDR2 SYGVKD. The CDR3 has 16 amino acids.